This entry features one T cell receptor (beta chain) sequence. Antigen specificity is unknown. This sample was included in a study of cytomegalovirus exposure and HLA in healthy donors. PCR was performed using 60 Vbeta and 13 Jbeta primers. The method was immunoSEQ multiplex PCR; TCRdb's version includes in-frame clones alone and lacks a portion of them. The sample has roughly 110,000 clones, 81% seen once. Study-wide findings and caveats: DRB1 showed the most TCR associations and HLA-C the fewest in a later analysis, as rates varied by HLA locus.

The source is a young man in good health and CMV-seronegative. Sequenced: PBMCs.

The DNA for the CDR3 is TGTGCCAGCAGTGACAGCTATGGGCACACCGGGGAGCTGTTTTTT. Amino acids: CASSDSYGHTGELFF. V and J are TRBV6-1 and TRBJ2-2; D not certain. Trimming took off 3 bases at V and 3 bases at J, with 11 bases between the two ends. Germline V gives CDR1 MNHNS, CDR2 SASEGT. The CDR3 loop spans 15 amino acids.